These 9 T cell receptor beta chains were sequenced from one sample in a study of blood T cell repertoires in COVID-19 (dated by TCRdb to the early 2020s). The library was built by means of the immunoSEQ multiplex PCR assay. As stored in TCRdb, this immuneACCESS dataset retains in-frame rearrangements with V and J assigned. A fraction of the clones does not appear; measured against another copy, unresolved V genes explain less than half of the discrepancy, and the remainder lacks a known reason. This sample lists over 15,000 clones; approximately 85% were detected once. Of the sample, about a fifth falls within the top ten clones. Sequenced sample: peripheral blood. The source of these receptors is a man older than 75 with active COVID-19.

The V call is TRBV27, the J call TRBJ2-1; TRBD1 agrees at 7 bases. The ends lost 7 bases at V and 2 bases at J; junction bases unmatched: 5. This CDR3 is built from 14 residues. CDR1 is MNHEY and CDR2 is SMNVEV in the germline V gene (reference sequence). CDR3 loop: CASTSTGPYNEQFF. The CDR3, as DNA: TGTGCCAGCACCTCGACAGGGCCCTACAATGAGCAGTTCTTC.

V is TRBV5-1 and J is TRBJ2-5; 9 nucleotides match TRBD1. Germline lookup yields CDR1 SGHRS and CDR2 YFSETQ. This CDR3 is built from 15 residues. V lost 4 bases, J lost 5 bases, and 9 bases stayed unmatched. The CDR3 DNA is TGCGCCAGCAGCCTAGGAACAGGGGGCTGGGAGACCCAGTACTTC. Protein product: CASSLGTGGWETQYF.

The genes are TRBV2 and TRBJ1-5, with no clear D. The CDR3 is 14 residues long. V dropped 0 bases and J dropped 9 bases, with 12 bases sitting between them. CDR1 is SNHLY and CDR2 is FYNNEI in the germline V gene. For the CDR3, the DNA is TGTGCCAGCAGTGAAGCTCTGAGCGCCGGGCCCCAGCATTTT. It specifies CASSEALSAGPQHF.

The V call is TRBV7-9, the J call TRBJ1-6; D gene unclear. The germline V and J ends were trimmed by 3 bases and 0 bases, with 6 bases remaining between them. Looked up from germline, CDR1 is SEHNR and CDR2 is FQNEAQ (reference sequence). This CDR3 contains 15 residues. This CDR3 reads CASSLGSSYNSPLHF. The CDR3 DNA reads as TGTGCCAGCAGCTTGGGGAGCTCCTATAATTCACCCCTCCACTTT.

The chain is built from TRBV7-9 and TRBJ1-4; D may be TRBD1 (6 bases). The CDR3 is 14 amino acids. Germline V gene data show CDR1 as SEHNR and CDR2 as FQNEAQ (reference sequence). The V and J ends lost 2 bases and 4 bases respectively, with 8 bases between them. CDR3 in DNA: TGTGCCAGCAGCTTACGGGACAATAATGAAAAACTGTTTTTT. Protein: CASSLRDNNEKLFF.

This chain joins TRBV30 and TRBJ2-7; 9 nucleotides match TRBD2. Germline V gene data show CDR1 as GTSNPN and CDR2 as SVGIG (reference sequence). The V and J ends lost 3 bases and 5 bases, in that order; junction bases with no gene match: 5. The CDR3 loop spans 13 amino acids. CDR3 region: CAWSRTSVNEQYF. In nucleotides, the CDR3 is TGTGCCTGGAGCAGGACTAGCGTCAACGAGCAGTACTTC.

This chain connects TRBV30 to TRBJ2-1, with D possibly TRBD1 on 6 matching bases. The CDR3 extends over 15 amino acids. Deletions cut 2 bases from V and 6 bases from J, with 17 bases between. The germline V gene encodes CDR1 GTSNPN and CDR2 SVGIG (reference sequence). CDR3 nucleotides: TGTGCCTGGAGTTTGGGCGAGGGGGTCGGCAATGAGCAGTTCTTC. Encoded protein: CAWSLGEGVGNEQFF.

The rearrangement links TRBV27 to TRBJ2-7, with 9 positions matching TRBD2. V was clipped by 6 bases and J by 3 bases; unmatched bases: 6. The CDR3 is made up of 14 amino acids. The germline V gene encodes CDR1 MNHEY and CDR2 SMNVEV (reference sequence). The CDR3 reads CASSLAGANYEQYF. For the CDR3, the DNA is TGTGCCAGCAGCTTAGCGGGAGCCAACTACGAGCAGTACTTC.

This rearrangement joins TRBV9 to TRBJ2-1; 10 positions agree with TRBD2. Looked up from germline, CDR1 is SGDLS and CDR2 is YYNGEE. V lost 0 bases and J lost 0; bases outside the gene matches: 9. This CDR3 spans 19 amino acids. CDR3 nucleotides: TGTGCCAGCAGCGTAGATCTAGCGGGAGTCCCCCGCTCCTACAATGAGCAGTTCTTC. Encoded protein: CASSVDLAGVPRSYNEQFF.